One sample yielded the 3 T cell receptor beta chains listed below, sequenced in a study of shared clonotypes between healthy human individuals. This table comes from immunoSEQ multiplex PCR, and its TCRdb copy is limited to in-frame clones, with some not included. In the table there are approximately 2.1 million clones, over 90% of which are singletons. The specimen was naive CD4+ T cells from PBMCs. This sample's subset: CD45RA+ positively selected. The receptors were gathered from a man aged 18 to 30 in good health. Some clones in this sample may be carry-over from other donors' samples.

The rearrangement uses TRBV2 and TRBJ1-3, with D unclear. This CDR3 comprises 14 residues. The V and J ends lost 3 bases and 2 bases respectively, with 8 bases between them. Germline lookup yields CDR1 SNHLY and CDR2 FYNNEI. The CDR3 DNA reads as TGTGCCAGCAGTGACCGGGCCACTGGAAACACCATATATTTT. It yields the protein CASSDRATGNTIYF.

This chain uses TRBV18 with TRBJ2-1; possibly TRBD1 or TRBD2 for D (5 bases each). The CDR3 is 13 amino acids. Trimming pared 0 bases from V and 8 bases from J, leaving 8 bases between. Germline V lookup: CDR1 KGHSH, CDR2 LQKENI. The CDR3 reads CASSPPGVDEQFF. The CDR3 DNA sequence: TGTGCCAGCTCACCACCGGGGGTTGATGAGCAGTTCTTC.

The chain has TRBV6-5 and TRBJ2-7; TRBD2 might be the D (6 bases). V lost 3 bases, J lost 0 bases, and 12 bases lay in between. Germline CDR1 and CDR2: MNHEY and SVGAGI. The length of the CDR3 is 15 residues. The DNA for the CDR3 is TGTGCCAGCAGTTATAACGGGAGATACTCCTACGAGCAGTACTTC. It encodes CASSYNGRYSYEQYF.